This section outlines one TCR beta chain sequence together with its context. Its antigen is still unknown. The junction does not match germline at one end; this may be a read error. These data belong to a study of blood T cells in healthy people across ages. Study-level points and caveats: Donor CMV status was unknown, possibly confounding expanded clonotype changes.

Sample-barcoded 5' priming and a J-beta primer mix drove a second PCR of about 7 to 11 cycles. Each cDNA molecule, via a template-switch adaptor with 12 random nucleotides, was tagged. TCRdb ran MiXCR on the 5' RACE reads and lists one entry per CDR3 protein. This sample has about 1.8 million distinct CDR3 sequences, with around half found just once. The TCR was taken from a woman in her thirties or forties in good health. Sequenced: blood.

This CDR3 reads CASSLGGGANVQTF. The CDR3 nucleotides are TGTGCCAGCAGCTTAGGGGGAGGGGCCAACGTCCAGACTTTC. The chain links TRBV7-2 to TRBJ2-6, with 7 nucleotides matching TRBD2. The CDR3 is made up of 14 amino acids. Per germline, CDR1 SGHTA and CDR2 FQGNSA.